This T cell receptor (beta chain) was recorded in a study of CD8+ T cells in alopecia areata. Study background: Patients in the treated group were given tofacitinib by mouth, 5 to 10 mg twice a day. Whole-study results and caveats: Unlike in mice, where it was clearer, TCR sharing across patients was less clear, possibly HLA-related. In lesional scalp, particularly from alopecia totalis/universalis, clonality was higher than in normal scalp.

Germline V gene lookup returns CDR1 SGHRS and CDR2 YFSETQ. Trimming shortened V by 0 bases and J by 4 bases, and 10 bases separated the two germline ends. CDR3 length: 15 amino acids. Sorting separated CD4+ and CD8+ T cells out of PBMCs. On this clone: Its antigen is currently unknown.

cDNA prepared by RNA extraction and subsequent reverse transcription served as the template for sequencing. The repertoire was sequenced with immunoSEQ multiplex PCR; TCRdb's copy has only in-frame clones and lacks some. The sample holds 140,000 to 150,000 clones, around 51% seen once. The TCR sequence derives from a human donor with alopecia areata. J is TRBJ2-2 and V is TRBV5-1; perhaps D is TRBD1 or TRBD2 (5 bases each). The input for sequencing was CD4+ T cells sorted from blood, taken at week 0. The CDR3 coding sequence is TGCGCCAGCAGCTTGGTGCCGGGGCTCACCGGGGAGCTGTTTTTT. This translates into CASSLVPGLTGELFF.